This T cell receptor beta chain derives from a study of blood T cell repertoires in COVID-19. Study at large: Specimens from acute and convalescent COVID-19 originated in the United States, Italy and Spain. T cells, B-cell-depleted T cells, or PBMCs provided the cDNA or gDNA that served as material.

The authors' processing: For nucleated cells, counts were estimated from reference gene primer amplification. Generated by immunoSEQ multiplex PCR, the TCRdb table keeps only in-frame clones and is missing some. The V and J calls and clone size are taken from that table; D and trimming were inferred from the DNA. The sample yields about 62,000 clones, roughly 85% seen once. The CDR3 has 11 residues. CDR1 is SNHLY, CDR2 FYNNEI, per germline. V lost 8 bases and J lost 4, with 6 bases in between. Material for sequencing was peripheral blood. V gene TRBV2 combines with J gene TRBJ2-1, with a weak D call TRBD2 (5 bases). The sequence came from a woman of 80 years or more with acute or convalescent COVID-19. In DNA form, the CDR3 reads TGTGCCAGCGGACTGTACAATGAGCAGTTCTTC. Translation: CASGLYNEQFF.